Included here is one TCR beta chain sequence, with context. The antigen is undetermined. The cohort's ophthalmopathy patients, a group with duration under 3 months, had a Clinical Activity Score of at least 3 and a NOSPECS grade of at least 4. Diagnoses rested on clinical symptoms, serum thyroxine and TRAb, thyroid ultrasound and orbital computed tomography. The data were obtained in a study of T cells in Graves' hyperthyroidism and ophthalmopathy. Study-wide context: Blood from the periphery was taken at initial diagnosis, before any treatment. Study-wide findings and caveats: The majority of expanded thyroid clonotypes above 0.001 also appeared in blood.

Template material for amplifying TCR beta CDR3 regions consisted of RNA transcripts. The TCR CDR3 first-round RT-PCR relied on the HTBI primer set. TCRdb reanalysed the multiplex PCR reads using MiXCR and keeps one entry per CDR3 protein. The table has some 490,000 distinct CDR3 sequences, 16% seen once. CDR3 size: 16 residues. V was pared by 2 bases and J by 0 bases, with 17 bases between. Germline CDR1 GTSNPN, CDR2 SVGIG (reference sequence). The sequencing sample was made of blood. This receptor was identified in a young woman with Graves' ophthalmopathy. The rearrangement joins TRBV30 to TRBJ2-7; either TRBD1 or TRBD2 may supply D (6 bases each). The CDR3 region has the DNA TGTGCCTGGAGTCACAGAGGAGGGGGACTCTCCTACGAGCAGTACTTC. Protein sequence: CAWSHRGGGLSYEQYF.